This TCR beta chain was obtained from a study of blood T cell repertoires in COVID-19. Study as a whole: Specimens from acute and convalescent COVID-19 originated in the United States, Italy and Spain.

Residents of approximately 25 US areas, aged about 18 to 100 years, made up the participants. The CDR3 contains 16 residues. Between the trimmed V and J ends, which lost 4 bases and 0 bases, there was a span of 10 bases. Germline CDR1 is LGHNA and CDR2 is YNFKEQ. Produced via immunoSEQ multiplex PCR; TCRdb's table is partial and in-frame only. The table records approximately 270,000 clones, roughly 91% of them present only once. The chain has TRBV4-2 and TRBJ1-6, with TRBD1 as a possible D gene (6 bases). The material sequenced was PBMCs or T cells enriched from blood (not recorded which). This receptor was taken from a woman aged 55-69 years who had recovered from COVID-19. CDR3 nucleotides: TGTGCCAGCAGCCCGACAGGCAGCTCCTATAATTCACCCCTCCACTTT. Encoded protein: CASSPTGSSYNSPLHF.